This T cell receptor (beta chain) was recovered during a study of tumor and adjacent non-tumor tissue in lung cancer. Across the whole study: The cohort had approximately 13 adenocarcinoma, a couple of squamous cell and 1 small cell patients.

On this clonotype: No antigen is known for it. A much larger clone lies one base from this, so it may be a read error.

No cell sorting was done before RNA was extracted from the tissue. Between August and November 2014, newly diagnosed, chemotherapy-naive lung cancer patients underwent thoracic surgery in China. The CDR3 is 13 amino acids. Germline V gene lookup returns CDR1 SQVTM and CDR2 ANQGSEA. General study findings and limits: Tumor repertoires had a smaller top 100 clone share than normal lung.

A modified ARM-PCR protocol with three rounds of nested PCR amplified TCRbeta. MiXCR, run by TCRdb on the multiplex PCR reads, gives a single entry per CDR3 protein. Among approximately 150,000 distinct CDR3 sequences listed, approximately 66% were seen once. The TCR originated in a man aged 55 to 70 with small cell lung cancer. This chain links TRBV29-1 with TRBJ1-2, with a possible D match to TRBD1 (6 bases). Source material: lung tumor tissue. The CDR3 bases are TGCAGCACTTCGGACAGTCGGGTGTATGACTACACCTTC. Amino acid sequence: CSTSDSRVYDYTF.